This T cell receptor beta chain was sequenced in a study of spatial heterogeneity in lung cancer. Documented time point: blood at routine non-recurrence follow-up after resection. MiXCR was run by TCRdb on the 5' RACE reads, yielding one entry per CDR3 protein. Among some 41,000 distinct CDR3 sequences, approximately 24% were seen once, and the ten largest hold approximately 7.2%. There are 13 residues in the CDR3. The ends were cut back, 6 bases at V and 8 bases at J, with 16 bases in the middle. The germline V gene encodes CDR1 SQVTM and CDR2 ANQGSEA. This clonotype was observed many times. This sequence was found in a female donor with early-stage non-small cell lung cancer. This specimen consisted of PBMCs, obtained at follow-up. V and J are TRBV29-1 and TRBJ1-4, with D hard to call. The CDR3 region is CSVHTAEGEKLFF. Written as DNA, the CDR3 is TGCAGCGTCCACACCGCTGAAGGGGAAAAACTGTTTTTT.